The rows below give T cell receptor beta chains drawn from one sample of a study of vaccination effects on CD4 cells after COVID-19. TCRdb keeps only in-frame clones here, not all; method: immunoSEQ multiplex PCR. The sample holds 30,000 or so clones, approximately 63% seen once. For these TCRs, the target antigens are not known. The source material was CD4+ T cells from PBMCs cultured without peptide, sampled before COVID-19 vaccination. These receptors were collected from a human donor who received a COVID-19 vaccine. CDR3s include the opening cysteine and the closing phenylalanine or tryptophan. The order of the fields is D gene, clone size, V gene, J gene, CDR3 DNA, CDR3 protein. The D gene is left open where the match is weak. Part of the rows lack a size; the others show once, few, many or a class for expanded clones.

d_call: TRBD2
clone_size: NA
v_call: TRBV6-5
j_call: TRBJ2-7
cdr3_nt: TGTGCCAGCAGTTACGGTGGCGGGAGTTTTTCCTACGAGCAGTACTTC
cdr3_aa: CASSYGGGSFSYEQYF

d_call: NA
clone_size: few
v_call: TRBV6-6
j_call: TRBJ2-2
cdr3_nt: TGTGCCAGCAGTCCATCCCGGGCCGGGGAGCTGTTTTTT
cdr3_aa: CASSPSRAGELFF

d_call: NA
clone_size: NA
v_call: TRBV18
j_call: TRBJ1-1
cdr3_nt: TGTGCCAGCTCACCACAGCCCGAGACTGAAGCTTTCTTT
cdr3_aa: CASSPQPETEAFF

d_call: NA
clone_size: NA
v_call: TRBV11-3
j_call: TRBJ2-3
cdr3_nt: TGTGCCAGCAGCTTAGGAGCGGGTAACACAGATACGCAGTATTTT
cdr3_aa: CASSLGAGNTDTQYF

d_call: NA
clone_size: NA
v_call: TRBV5-6
j_call: TRBJ2-1
cdr3_nt: TGTGCCAGCAGCTTGGCCCCAGTCGACAGGACCAATGAGCAGTTCTTC
cdr3_aa: CASSLAPVDRTNEQFF

d_call: NA
clone_size: NA
v_call: TRBV24-1
j_call: TRBJ1-2
cdr3_nt: TGTGCCACCAGTGATCCCGGGACGGGGATGGGGGGCTACACCTTC
cdr3_aa: CATSDPGTGMGGYTF

d_call: TRBD1
clone_size: NA
v_call: TRBV18
j_call: TRBJ2-7
cdr3_nt: TGTGCCAGCTCACCCGGACAGGTCTCCTACGAGCAGTACTTC
cdr3_aa: CASSPGQVSYEQYF

d_call: TRBD1
clone_size: NA
v_call: TRBV2
j_call: TRBJ1-1
cdr3_nt: TGTGCCGTCGCCTCGGGACAGAATCTTAGTGCTTTCTTT
cdr3_aa: CAVASGQNLSAFF

d_call: NA
clone_size: NA
v_call: TRBV5-1
j_call: TRBJ1-3
cdr3_nt: TGCGCCAGCAGCTTGGATTCAGCCGGAAACACCATATATTTT
cdr3_aa: CASSLDSAGNTIYF

d_call: TRBD1
clone_size: NA
v_call: TRBV4-1
j_call: TRBJ1-5
cdr3_nt: TGCGCCAGCAGCCAAGGACAGGGTAATCAGCCCCAGCATTTT
cdr3_aa: CASSQGQGNQPQHF

d_call: TRBD1
clone_size: few
v_call: TRBV4-2
j_call: TRBJ1-2
cdr3_nt: TGTGCCAGCAGCCAGGGGACAGGGTATAACGATGGCTACACCTTC
cdr3_aa: CASSQGTGYNDGYTF

d_call: NA
clone_size: once
v_call: TRBV6-5
j_call: TRBJ1-1
cdr3_nt: TGTGCCAGCAGTTACTCGACACTGTTGAACACTGAAGCTTTCTTT
cdr3_aa: CASSYSTLLNTEAFF

d_call: TRBD2
clone_size: few
v_call: TRBV5-4
j_call: TRBJ2-7
cdr3_nt: TGTGCCAGCAGCTTGAATAGCGGGGGGGCAGGCGAGCAGTACTTC
cdr3_aa: CASSLNSGGAGEQYF

d_call: TRBD1
clone_size: once
v_call: TRBV6-1
j_call: TRBJ1-2
cdr3_nt: TGTGCCAGCAGTGAAGCACAGGGGGTTCGAAGTGGCTACACCTTC
cdr3_aa: CASSEAQGVRSGYTF

d_call: TRBD1
clone_size: NA
v_call: TRBV29-1
j_call: TRBJ2-7
cdr3_nt: TGCAGCGCCCGGACCGGGACAGGGGGCTACGAGCAGTACTTC
cdr3_aa: CSARTGTGGYEQYF

d_call: NA
clone_size: NA
v_call: TRBV28
j_call: TRBJ2-2
cdr3_nt: TGTGCCAGCAGTACCCTAGATCCCGGGGAGCTGTTTTTT
cdr3_aa: CASSTLDPGELFF

d_call: TRBD1
clone_size: NA
v_call: TRBV12-3/TRBV12-4
j_call: TRBJ1-2
cdr3_nt: TGTGCCAGCACCTCGACAGGGCGGTTTGACGCCTTC
cdr3_aa: CASTSTGRFDAF

d_call: NA
clone_size: NA
v_call: TRBV9
j_call: TRBJ2-2
cdr3_nt: TGTGCCAGCAGAACCACAGGGACCGAGGAGCTGTTTTTT
cdr3_aa: CASRTTGTEELFF

d_call: TRBD1
clone_size: NA
v_call: TRBV5-4
j_call: TRBJ1-6
cdr3_nt: TGTGCCAGCAGCAAACCGGGACAGGGGTATTCACCCCTCCACTTT
cdr3_aa: CASSKPGQGYSPLHF

d_call: NA
clone_size: NA
v_call: TRBV11-3
j_call: TRBJ2-2
cdr3_nt: TGTGCCAGCAGCTTAGATTTCGGGCCTCAAAACACCGGGGAGCTGTTTTTT
cdr3_aa: CASSLDFGPQNTGELFF

d_call: TRBD1
clone_size: few
v_call: TRBV9
j_call: TRBJ1-2
cdr3_nt: TGTGCCAGCAGCGTCGGACAGGGCTATGGCTACACCTTC
cdr3_aa: CASSVGQGYGYTF

d_call: TRBD2
clone_size: once
v_call: TRBV3-1/TRBV3-2
j_call: TRBJ2-5
cdr3_nt: TGTGCCAGCAGCCAAGAGAGACTAGCGGGGGGTAGGGGAGAGACCCAGTACTTC
cdr3_aa: CASSQERLAGGRGETQYF

d_call: NA
clone_size: NA
v_call: TRBV5-5
j_call: TRBJ1-2
cdr3_nt: TGTGCCAGCAGCCAAGTCGGGGGCTCGGGTGGCTACACCTTC
cdr3_aa: CASSQVGGSGGYTF

d_call: NA
clone_size: NA
v_call: TRBV5-1
j_call: TRBJ1-1
cdr3_nt: TGCGCCAGCAGCTTGGCCCCGGCGAACACTGAAGCTTTCTTT
cdr3_aa: CASSLAPANTEAFF

d_call: NA
clone_size: NA
v_call: TRBV7-9
j_call: TRBJ1-5
cdr3_nt: TGTGCCAGCAGCTTAGGTGGGGGGGCGAGCAATCAGCCCCAGCATTTT
cdr3_aa: CASSLGGGASNQPQHF

d_call: NA
clone_size: NA
v_call: TRBV28
j_call: TRBJ1-5
cdr3_nt: TGTGCCAGCAGTTTATTCGAGCCCCAGCATTTT
cdr3_aa: CASSLFEPQHF

d_call: NA
clone_size: NA
v_call: TRBV5-8
j_call: TRBJ2-5
cdr3_nt: TGTGCCAGCAGCCCCGAGGGGGGGCGGGAGGAGACCCAGTACTTC
cdr3_aa: CASSPEGGREETQYF

d_call: NA
clone_size: NA
v_call: TRBV5-4
j_call: TRBJ2-6
cdr3_nt: TGTGCCAGCAGGGGAGGGACAACTGGGGCCAACGTCCTGACTTTC
cdr3_aa: CASRGGTTGANVLTF

d_call: TRBD1
clone_size: NA
v_call: TRBV5-1
j_call: TRBJ1-3
cdr3_nt: TGCGCCAGCAGCCCCGGGACAGCTGGAAACACCATATATTTT
cdr3_aa: CASSPGTAGNTIYF

d_call: NA
clone_size: NA
v_call: TRBV3-1/TRBV3-2
j_call: TRBJ2-4
cdr3_nt: TGTGCCAGCAGCCAAGGCCAGGGAAGCGAAAACATTCAGTACTTC
cdr3_aa: CASSQGQGSENIQYF

d_call: NA
clone_size: NA
v_call: TRBV6-5
j_call: TRBJ2-2
cdr3_nt: TGTGCCAGCGCAGGGGACACCGGGGAGCTGTTTTTT
cdr3_aa: CASAGDTGELFF

d_call: NA
clone_size: NA
v_call: TRBV7-9
j_call: TRBJ1-2
cdr3_nt: TGTGCCAGCAGCCCAAATCTCGGCTCCCGTGGCTACACCTTC
cdr3_aa: CASSPNLGSRGYTF

d_call: NA
clone_size: NA
v_call: TRBV5-1
j_call: TRBJ2-5
cdr3_nt: TGCGCCAGCAGTCCGGGACGGTACCAAGAGACCCAGTACTTC
cdr3_aa: CASSPGRYQETQYF

d_call: NA
clone_size: NA
v_call: TRBV7-6
j_call: TRBJ2-5
cdr3_nt: TGTGCCAGCAGCTTAGCGAGGTACCAAGAGACCCAGTACTTC
cdr3_aa: CASSLARYQETQYF

d_call: NA
clone_size: NA
v_call: TRBV6-6
j_call: TRBJ2-2
cdr3_nt: TGTGCCAGCAGCCCACAGGGGAACACCGGGGAGCTGTTTTTT
cdr3_aa: CASSPQGNTGELFF

d_call: NA
clone_size: NA
v_call: TRBV29-1
j_call: TRBJ1-1
cdr3_nt: TGCAGCGCCAGGGGCCCGCCGAACACTGAAGCTTTCTTT
cdr3_aa: CSARGPPNTEAFF

d_call: TRBD2
clone_size: NA
v_call: TRBV5-1
j_call: TRBJ2-5
cdr3_nt: TGCGCCAGCAGCTTGGGGTCTAGCGGGACTGGGGAGACCCAGTACTTC
cdr3_aa: CASSLGSSGTGETQYF

d_call: NA
clone_size: NA
v_call: TRBV5-4
j_call: TRBJ2-6
cdr3_nt: TGTGCCAGCAGCTGGGAGGCAGGGTCAGGGGCCAACGTCCTGACTTTC
cdr3_aa: CASSWEAGSGANVLTF

d_call: NA
clone_size: NA
v_call: TRBV2
j_call: TRBJ2-2
cdr3_nt: TGTGCCAGCAAGGACTCATACGGGGGGCGAACCGGGGAGCTGTTTTTT
cdr3_aa: CASKDSYGGRTGELFF

d_call: NA
clone_size: NA
v_call: TRBV11-3
j_call: TRBJ1-1
cdr3_nt: TGTGCCAGCAGCTTAGATCGTCGGACTGAAGCTTTCTTT
cdr3_aa: CASSLDRRTEAFF

d_call: TRBD1
clone_size: NA
v_call: TRBV7-9
j_call: TRBJ1-4
cdr3_nt: TGTGCCAGCAGCTCATCGGGACAGGGCTATGAAAAACTGTTTTTT
cdr3_aa: CASSSSGQGYEKLFF